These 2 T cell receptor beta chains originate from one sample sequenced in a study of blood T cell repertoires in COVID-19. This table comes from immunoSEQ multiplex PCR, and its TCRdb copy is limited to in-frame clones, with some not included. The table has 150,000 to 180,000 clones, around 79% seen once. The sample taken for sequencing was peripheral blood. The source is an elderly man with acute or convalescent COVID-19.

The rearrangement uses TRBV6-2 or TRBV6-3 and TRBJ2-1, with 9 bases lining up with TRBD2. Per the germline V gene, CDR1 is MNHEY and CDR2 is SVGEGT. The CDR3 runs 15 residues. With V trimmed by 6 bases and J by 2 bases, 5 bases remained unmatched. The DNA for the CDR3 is TGTGCCAGCAGCCAAAGCGGGGGGACCTACAATGAGCAGTTCTTC. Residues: CASSQSGGTYNEQFF.

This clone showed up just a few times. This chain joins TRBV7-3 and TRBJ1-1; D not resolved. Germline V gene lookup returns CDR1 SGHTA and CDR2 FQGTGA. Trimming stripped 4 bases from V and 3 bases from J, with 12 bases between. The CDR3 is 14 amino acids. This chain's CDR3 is CASSYQNTDTEAFF. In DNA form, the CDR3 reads TGTGCCAGCAGCTATCAAAATACAGACACTGAAGCTTTCTTT.